This T cell receptor (beta chain) originates from a study of T cells after yellow fever vaccination. This CDR3 has 15 residues. From germline, CDR1 is SGDLS and CDR2 YYNGEE. The V gene lost 0 bases and the J gene lost 1 base, with 10 bases spanning the gap. Conversion of TCR transcripts into cDNA relied on 5'RACE template switching, which added a universal primer site and UMIs. Each CDR3 protein is one row after TCRdb ran MiXCR on the 5' RACE reads. Here the sample spans 400,000 or so distinct CDR3 sequences, 6.2% being singletons. Note on this clonotype: Its cognate antigen is unknown.

Regarding the study as a whole: Though weaker, the secondary response peaked faster, on day 5 versus 15.

The J gene is TRBJ2-5, the V gene TRBV9; D gene ambiguous. This TCR came from a man in his thirties or forties who received the YFV17D yellow fever vaccine. This specimen was PBMCs, taken 5 days after the yellow fever booster vaccination. CDR3 residues: CASSVALAAQETQYF. As DNA, the CDR3 is TGTGCCAGCAGCGTAGCTCTGGCGGCCCAAGAGACCCAGTACTTC. Based on the CDR3 plus reference TRBV9 and TRBJ2-5, the full variable domain is DSGVTQTPKHLITATGQRVTLRCSPRSGDLSVYWYQQSLDQGLQFLIQYYNGEERAKGNILERFSAQQFPDLHSELNLSSLELGDSALYFCASSVALAAQETQYFGPGTRLLVL.